Included here is one T cell receptor (beta chain) sequence, with context. Antigen unknown. The data are from a study of cytomegalovirus exposure and HLA in healthy donors. General study results and limits: Only CMV serostatus was available as immune exposure information. Generally TCR sequences proved uncommon, though certain public TCRs appeared in numerous donors. The authors enumerated around 150 TCR beta chains as linked to cytomegalovirus.

The PCR had 60 Vbeta and 13 Jbeta primers. Only in-frame clones appear in the TCRdb table, and some are missing; sequencing was by immunoSEQ multiplex PCR. The table has 120,000 or so clones, less than 85% seen once; the top ten hold around 18%. Germline CDR1 SGHDT, CDR2 YYEEEE. V was clipped by 4 bases and J by 4 bases, with 15 bases between them. The CDR3 runs to 15 residues. The sample consisted of PBMCs. This clonotype was sampled from a man aged 18 to 30 in good health and CMV-seropositive. The V call is TRBV5-6, the J call TRBJ2-1; D may be TRBD2 (5 bases). The CDR3 region has the DNA TGTGCCAGCAGCCCCGGGCCAGGCGGGTACAATGAGCAGTTCTTC. It translates to CASSPGPGGYNEQFF.